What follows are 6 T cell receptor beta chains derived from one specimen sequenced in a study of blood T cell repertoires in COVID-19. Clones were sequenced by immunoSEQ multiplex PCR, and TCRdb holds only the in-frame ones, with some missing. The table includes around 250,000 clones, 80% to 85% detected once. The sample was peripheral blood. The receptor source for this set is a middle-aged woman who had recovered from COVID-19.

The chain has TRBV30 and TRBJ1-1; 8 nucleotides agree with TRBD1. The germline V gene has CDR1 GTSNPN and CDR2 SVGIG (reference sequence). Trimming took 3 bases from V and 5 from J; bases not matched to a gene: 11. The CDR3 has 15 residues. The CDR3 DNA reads TGTGCCTGGAGGGCCCCGGACAGGGTAAGGACTGAAGCTTTCTTT. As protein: CAWRAPDRVRTEAFF.

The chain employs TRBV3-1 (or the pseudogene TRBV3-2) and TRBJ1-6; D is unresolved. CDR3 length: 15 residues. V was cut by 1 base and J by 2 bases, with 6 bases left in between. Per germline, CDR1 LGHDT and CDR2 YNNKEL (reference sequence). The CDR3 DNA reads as TGTGCCAGCAGCCAAGCCCGGGCCTATAATTCACCCCTCCACTTT. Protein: CASSQARAYNSPLHF.

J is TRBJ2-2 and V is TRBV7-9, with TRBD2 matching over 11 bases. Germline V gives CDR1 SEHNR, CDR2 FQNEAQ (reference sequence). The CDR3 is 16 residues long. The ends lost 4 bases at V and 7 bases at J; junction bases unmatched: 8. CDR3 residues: CASSSVSGGAFGELFF. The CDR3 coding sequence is TGTGCCAGCAGCTCCGTTAGCGGGGGGGCCTTCGGGGAGCTGTTTTTT.

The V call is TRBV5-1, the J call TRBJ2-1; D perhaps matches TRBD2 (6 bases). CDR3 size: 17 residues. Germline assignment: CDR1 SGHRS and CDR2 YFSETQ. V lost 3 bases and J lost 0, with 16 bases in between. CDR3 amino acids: CASSSPRDQSSYNEQFF. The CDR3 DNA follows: TGCGCCAGCAGCTCGCCGCGGGACCAGAGCTCCTACAATGAGCAGTTCTTC.

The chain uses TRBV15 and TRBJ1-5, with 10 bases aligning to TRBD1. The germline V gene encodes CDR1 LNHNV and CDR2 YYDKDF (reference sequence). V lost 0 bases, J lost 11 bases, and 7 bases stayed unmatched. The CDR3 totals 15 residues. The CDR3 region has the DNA TGTGCCACCAGCAGAGATGGGACAGGGGACTGGACCCAGCATTTT. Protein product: CATSRDGTGDWTQHF.

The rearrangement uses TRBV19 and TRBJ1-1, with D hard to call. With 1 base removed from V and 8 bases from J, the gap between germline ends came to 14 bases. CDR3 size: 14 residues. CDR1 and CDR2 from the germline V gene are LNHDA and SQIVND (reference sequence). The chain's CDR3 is CASSIGKGEGEAFF. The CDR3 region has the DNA TGTGCCAGTAGTATAGGAAAGGGAGAAGGGGAAGCTTTCTTT. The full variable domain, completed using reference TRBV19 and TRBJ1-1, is DGGITQSPKYLFRKEGQNVTLSCEQNLNHDAMYWYRQDPGQGLRLIYYSQIVNDFQKGDIAEGYSVSREKKESFPLTVTSAQKNPTAFYLCASSIGKGEGEAFFGQGTRLTVV.